This T cell receptor (beta chain) came from a study of early T cells in non-severe SARS-CoV-2 infection. Study overall: Chains were unpaired, as sequencing was done on bulk RNA from unsorted whole blood. Notes on the study in general: The VDJdb matching leaned toward anti-spike CD8 responses and overlooked private and CD4 specificities.

Details on this clonotype: Its specificity is unknown.

Attached unique molecular identifiers marked individual cDNA molecules. TCRdb passed the 5' RACE reads through MiXCR, listing each CDR3 protein once. The repertoire holds 70,000 or so distinct CDR3 sequences, with 12% to 15% as singletons. Germline values: CDR1 SEHNR, CDR2 FQNEAQ (reference sequence). CDR3 length equals 13 residues. V was cut by 4 bases and J by 0 bases, with 6 bases left in between. The TCR comes from an adult who was a healthcare worker with PCR-confirmed SARS-CoV-2 infection or an uninfected control (not recorded which). Source material: whole blood. This sequence joins TRBV7-9 and TRBJ1-1, with unresolved D. The CDR3 loop is CASSYDMNTEAFF. The CDR3 DNA follows: TGTGCCAGCAGCTACGACATGAACACTGAAGCTTTCTTT.